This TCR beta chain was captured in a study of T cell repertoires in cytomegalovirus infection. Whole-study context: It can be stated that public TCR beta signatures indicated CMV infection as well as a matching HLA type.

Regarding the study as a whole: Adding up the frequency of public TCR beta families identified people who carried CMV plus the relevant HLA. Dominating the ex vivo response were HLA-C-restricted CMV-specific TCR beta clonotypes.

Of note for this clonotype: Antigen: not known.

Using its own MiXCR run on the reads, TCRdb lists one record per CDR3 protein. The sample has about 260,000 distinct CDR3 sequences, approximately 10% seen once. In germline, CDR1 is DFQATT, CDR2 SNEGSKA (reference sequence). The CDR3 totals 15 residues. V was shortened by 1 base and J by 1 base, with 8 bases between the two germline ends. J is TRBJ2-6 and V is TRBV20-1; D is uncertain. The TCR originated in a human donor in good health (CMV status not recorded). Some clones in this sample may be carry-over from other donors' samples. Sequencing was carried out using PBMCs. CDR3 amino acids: CSARGASSGANVLTF. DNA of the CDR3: TGCAGTGCTAGAGGCGCCAGTTCTGGGGCCAACGTCCTGACTTTC.